This T cell receptor (beta chain) came from a study of blood T cell repertoires in COVID-19. Study summary: The study drew acute and convalescent COVID-19 samples from the United States, Italy and Spain. The cDNA or gDNA used as material had been derived from T cells, B-cell-depleted T cells, or PBMCs.

At least ten counts were recorded for this clone. Trimming removed 1 base from V and 0 bases from J, with 13 bases in between. The CDR3 runs 17 residues. CDR1 is SEHNR, CDR2 FQNEAQ, per germline (reference sequence). Under the authors' procedure: By means of reference gene primer amplification, nucleated cell counts were estimated. Using immunoSEQ multiplex PCR, the repertoire was profiled, and TCRdb retains in-frame clones only, with some absent. That table is the source of V, J and clone size, and D and trimming were worked out from the DNA. The sample holds roughly 110,000 clones, about two thirds seen once.

The sample was peripheral blood. This clonotype was obtained from a human donor with acute or convalescent COVID-19. The donor label of this sample is uncertain. The V gene is TRBV7-9, the J gene TRBJ1-3, with D possibly being TRBD1 (5 bases). The CDR3 loop reads CASSLDFGGTSGNTIYF. The CDR3 DNA follows: TGTGCCAGCAGCTTAGATTTTGGAGGGACCTCTGGAAACACCATATATTTT.